This TCR beta chain derives from a study of shared clonotypes between healthy human individuals. Per germline, CDR1 MNHEY and CDR2 SMNVEV (reference sequence). Trimming at V came to 5 bases and at J to 4 bases, leaving 6 bases not matched to a gene. The CDR3 totals 17 residues. Generated by immunoSEQ multiplex PCR, the TCRdb table keeps only in-frame clones and is missing some. This sample yields 500,000 to 650,000 clones, of which around three quarters are seen a single time; more than 10% belongs to the top ten. Sequenced sample: PBMCs. The V call is TRBV27, the J call TRBJ2-3; 16 bases fit TRBD2. The source of this sequence is a woman between 35 and 50 years old in good health. Some clones in this sample may be carry-over from other donors' samples. CDR3 amino acids: CASSRGLAGGQADTQYF. CDR3 bases: TGTGCCAGCAGTCGGGGACTAGCGGGAGGGCAAGCAGATACGCAGTATTTT.